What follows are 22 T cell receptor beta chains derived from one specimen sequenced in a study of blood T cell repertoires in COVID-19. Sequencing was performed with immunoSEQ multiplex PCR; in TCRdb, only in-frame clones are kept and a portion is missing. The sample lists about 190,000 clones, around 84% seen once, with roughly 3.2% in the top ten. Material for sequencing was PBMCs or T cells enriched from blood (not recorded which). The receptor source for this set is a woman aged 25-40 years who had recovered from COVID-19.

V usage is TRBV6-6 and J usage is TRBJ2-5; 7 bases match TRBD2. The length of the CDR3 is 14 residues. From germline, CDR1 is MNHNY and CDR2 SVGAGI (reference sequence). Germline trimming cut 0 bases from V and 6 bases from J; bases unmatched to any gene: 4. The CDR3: CASSYSTSSQTQYF. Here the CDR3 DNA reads TGTGCCAGCAGTTACTCGACTAGCTCGCAGACCCAGTACTTC.

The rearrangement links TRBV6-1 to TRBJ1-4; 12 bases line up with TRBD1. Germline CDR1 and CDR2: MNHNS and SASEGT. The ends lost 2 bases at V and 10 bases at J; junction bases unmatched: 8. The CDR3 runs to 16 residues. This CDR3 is CASSERVGQGAVKLFF. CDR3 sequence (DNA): TGTGCCAGCAGTGAAAGAGTGGGACAGGGGGCTGTAAAACTGTTTTTT.

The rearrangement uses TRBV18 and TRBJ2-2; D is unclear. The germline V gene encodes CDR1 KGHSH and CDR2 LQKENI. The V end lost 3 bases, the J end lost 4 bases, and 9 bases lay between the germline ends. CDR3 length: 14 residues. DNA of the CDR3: TGTGCCAGCTCACCTCCTCTTCGCACCGGGGAGCTGTTTTTT. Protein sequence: CASSPPLRTGELFF.

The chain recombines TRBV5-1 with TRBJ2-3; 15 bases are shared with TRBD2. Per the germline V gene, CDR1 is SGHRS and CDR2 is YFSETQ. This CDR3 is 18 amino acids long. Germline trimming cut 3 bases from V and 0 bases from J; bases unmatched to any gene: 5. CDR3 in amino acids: CASSSGLAGGTSTDTQYF. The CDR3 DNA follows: TGCGCCAGCAGCTCCGGACTAGCGGGGGGGACTAGCACAGATACGCAGTATTTT.

CDR3 sequence (DNA): TGTGCCAGCAGGGACACTCTTGCAACTAATGAAAAACTGTTTTTT. Translated: CASRDTLATNEKLFF. The chain links TRBV2 to TRBJ1-4; TRBD1 might be the D (5 bases). The V and J ends lost 6 bases and 0 bases respectively, with 11 bases between them. This CDR3 comprises 15 residues. Germline lookup yields CDR1 SNHLY and CDR2 FYNNEI.

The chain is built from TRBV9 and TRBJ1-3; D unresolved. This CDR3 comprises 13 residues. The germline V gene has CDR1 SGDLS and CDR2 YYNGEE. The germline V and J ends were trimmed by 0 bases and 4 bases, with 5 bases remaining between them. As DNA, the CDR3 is TGTGCCAGCAGCGTAGGAGTCGGAAACACCATATATTTT. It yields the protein CASSVGVGNTIYF.

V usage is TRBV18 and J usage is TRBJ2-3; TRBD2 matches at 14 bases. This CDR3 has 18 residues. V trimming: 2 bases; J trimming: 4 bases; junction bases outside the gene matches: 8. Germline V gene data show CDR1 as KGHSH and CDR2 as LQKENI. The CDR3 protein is CASSPYTGTSGGSDTQYF. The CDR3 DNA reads TGTGCCAGCTCACCATACACCGGGACTAGCGGGGGATCAGATACGCAGTATTTT.

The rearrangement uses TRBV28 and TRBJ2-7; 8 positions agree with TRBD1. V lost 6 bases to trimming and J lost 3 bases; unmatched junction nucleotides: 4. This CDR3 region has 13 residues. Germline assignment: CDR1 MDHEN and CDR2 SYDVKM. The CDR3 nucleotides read TGTGCCAGCAGCCCCGGGACAGGCTACGAGCAGTACGTC. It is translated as CASSPGTGYEQYV.

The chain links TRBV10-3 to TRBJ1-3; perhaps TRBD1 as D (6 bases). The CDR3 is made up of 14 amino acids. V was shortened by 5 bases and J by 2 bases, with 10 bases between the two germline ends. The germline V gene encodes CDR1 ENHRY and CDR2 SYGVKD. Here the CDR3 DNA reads TGTGCCATCAGTAGACAGGAAGCTGGAAACACCATATATTTT. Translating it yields CAISRQEAGNTIYF.

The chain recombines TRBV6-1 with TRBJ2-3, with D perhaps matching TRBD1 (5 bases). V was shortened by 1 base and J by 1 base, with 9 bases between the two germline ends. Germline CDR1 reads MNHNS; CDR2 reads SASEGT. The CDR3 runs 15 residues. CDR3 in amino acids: CASSEVGRGTDTQYF. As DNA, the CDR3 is TGTGCCAGCAGTGAAGTCGGCAGGGGCACAGATACGCAGTATTTT.

The CDR3 here is CASSLGTSVQETQYF. The CDR3 DNA follows: TGTGCCAGCAGCCTAGGGACTAGCGTTCAAGAGACCCAGTACTTC. The rearrangement uses TRBV11-1 and TRBJ2-5; 10 bases align to TRBD2. The CDR3 runs to 15 residues. Germline trimming cut 5 bases from V and 2 bases from J; bases unmatched to any gene: 5. CDR1 and CDR2 from the germline V gene are SGHAT and FQDESV (reference sequence).

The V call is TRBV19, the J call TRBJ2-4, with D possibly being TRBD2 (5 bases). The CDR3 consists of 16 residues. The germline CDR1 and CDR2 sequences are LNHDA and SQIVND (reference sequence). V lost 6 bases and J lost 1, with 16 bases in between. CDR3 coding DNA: TGTGCCAGTAGGCCCTCAATAGCGTCGGCCAAAAACATTCAGTACTTC. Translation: CASRPSIASAKNIQYF.

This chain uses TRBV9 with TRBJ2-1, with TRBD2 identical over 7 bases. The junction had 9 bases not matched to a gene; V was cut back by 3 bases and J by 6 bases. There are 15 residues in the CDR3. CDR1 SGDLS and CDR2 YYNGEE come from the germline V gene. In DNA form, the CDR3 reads TGTGCCAGCAGCGCCGGATGGGGGGGAGGCAATGAGCAGTTCTTC. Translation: CASSAGWGGGNEQFF.

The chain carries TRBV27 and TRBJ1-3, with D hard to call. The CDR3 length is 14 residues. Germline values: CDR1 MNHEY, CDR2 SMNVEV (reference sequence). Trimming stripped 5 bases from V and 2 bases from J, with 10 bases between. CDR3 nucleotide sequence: TGTGCCAGCAGTCTGGGAGGTGCTGGAAACACCATATATTTT. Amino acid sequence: CASSLGGAGNTIYF.

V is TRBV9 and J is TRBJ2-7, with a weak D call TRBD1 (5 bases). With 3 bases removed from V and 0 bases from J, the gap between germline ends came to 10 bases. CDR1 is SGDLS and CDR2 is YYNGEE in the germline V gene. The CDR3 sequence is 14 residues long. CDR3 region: CASSAGLHSYEQYF. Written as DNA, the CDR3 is TGTGCCAGCAGCGCAGGGTTACACTCCTACGAGCAGTACTTC.

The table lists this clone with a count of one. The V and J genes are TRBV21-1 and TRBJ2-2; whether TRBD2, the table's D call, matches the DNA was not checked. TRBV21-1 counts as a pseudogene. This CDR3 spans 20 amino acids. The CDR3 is CASSKGGCGSGSSRTGELFF. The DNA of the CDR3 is TGTGCCAGCAGCAAAGGGGGGTGCGGTAGCGGGAGTTCGCGTACCGGGGAGCTGTTTTTT.

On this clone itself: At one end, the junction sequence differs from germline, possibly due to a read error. CDR3 bases: TGTGCCAGCTCACCACCAAACAGGGCTAACGAAAAACTGTTTTTT. It yields the protein CASSPPNRANEKLFF. This sequence joins TRBV18 and TRBJ1-4, with a tentative D call TRBD1 (6 bases). The CDR3 consists of 15 residues. Germline V gene sequence: CDR1 KGHSH, CDR2 LQKENI.

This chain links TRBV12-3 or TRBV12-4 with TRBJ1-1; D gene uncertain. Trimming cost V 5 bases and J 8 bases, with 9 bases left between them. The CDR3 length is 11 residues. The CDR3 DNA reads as TGTGCCAGCAGTATGTGGCCCGAAGCTTTCTTT. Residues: CASSMWPEAFF.

CDR3 nucleotide sequence: TGTGCCAGTCATAGGGGAGATACGCAGTATTTT. Translated: CASHRGDTQYF. The gene calls are TRBV27 and TRBJ2-3, with D tentatively TRBD1 (5 bases). CDR3 length equals 11 residues. CDR1 is MNHEY, CDR2 SMNVEV, per germline (reference sequence). V shed 9 bases and J shed 5 bases, with 9 bases lying between them.

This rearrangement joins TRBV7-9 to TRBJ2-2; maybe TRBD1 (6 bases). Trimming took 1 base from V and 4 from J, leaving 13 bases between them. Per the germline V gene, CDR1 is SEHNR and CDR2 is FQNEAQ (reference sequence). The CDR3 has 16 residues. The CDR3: CASSLVPGAGTGELFF. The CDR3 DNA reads TGTGCCAGCAGCTTAGTCCCAGGGGCTGGCACCGGGGAGCTGTTTTTT.

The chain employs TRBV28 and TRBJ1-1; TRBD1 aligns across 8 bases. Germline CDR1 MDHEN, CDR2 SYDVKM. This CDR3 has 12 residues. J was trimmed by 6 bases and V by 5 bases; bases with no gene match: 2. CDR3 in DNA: TGTGCCAGCAGTCGACAGGGGCCTGAAGCTTTCTTT. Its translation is CASSRQGPEAFF.

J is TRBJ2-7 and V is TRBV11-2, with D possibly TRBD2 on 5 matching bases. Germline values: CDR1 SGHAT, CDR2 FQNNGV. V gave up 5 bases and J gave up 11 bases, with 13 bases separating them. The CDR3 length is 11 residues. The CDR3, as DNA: TGTGCCAGCAGCGAGGGTGGGTGGGAGTACTTC. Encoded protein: CASSEGGWEYF.